These 31 T cell receptor beta chains share one sample of origin, sequenced in a study of cytomegalovirus exposure and HLA in healthy donors. PCR primers comprised 60 Vbeta and 13 Jbeta primers. Measured with immunoSEQ multiplex PCR; TCRdb has only the in-frame clones, and not every one. This table holds 95,000 to 150,000 clones, less than 90% found once. The sample was PBMCs. The receptor set was obtained from a man in his fifties or sixties in good health and CMV-seronegative.

This clone appeared a single time. The chain carries TRBV2 and TRBJ2-5; 8 bases line up with TRBD2. Germline V gene data show CDR1 as SNHLY and CDR2 as FYNNEI. Trimming cost V 5 bases and J 2 bases; bases outside gene matches: 4. CDR3 length: 14 amino acids. CDR3 sequence: CASSYLAGQETQYF. CDR3 nucleotides: TGTGCCAGCAGTTACTTAGCGGGGCAAGAGACCCAGTACTTC.

This clone was detected only once. DNA of the CDR3: TGTGCTAGTGGTCTACAGGGGGCTAGCACAGATACGCAGTATTTT. This sequence encodes CASGLQGASTDTQYF. The V call is TRBV12-5, the J call TRBJ2-3, with 9 positions matching TRBD1. Trimming at V came to 5 bases and at J to 0 bases, leaving 3 bases not matched to a gene. The V gene's germline CDR1 is LGHNT and CDR2 FRNRAP. The CDR3 length is 15 residues.

The chain carries TRBV18 and TRBJ1-1; 8 bases line up with TRBD1. Germline CDR1 reads KGHSH; CDR2 reads LQKENI. V lost 2 bases to trimming and J lost 7 bases; unmatched junction nucleotides: 15. CDR3 length: 17 residues. This CDR3 reads CASSPFQGAASKSEAFF. The DNA for the CDR3 is TGTGCCAGCTCACCATTCCAGGGGGCCGCGAGTAAAAGTGAAGCTTTCTTT.

The J gene is TRBJ2-1, the V gene TRBV27; maybe TRBD2 (6 bases). Trimming stripped 1 base from V and 7 bases from J, with 11 bases between. The CDR3 extends over 14 amino acids. CDR1 and CDR2 from the germline V gene are MNHEY and SMNVEV (reference sequence). CDR3 nucleotides: TGTGCCAGCAGTTTATGGGGACTCGCAAATGAGCAGTTCTTC. Amino acid sequence: CASSLWGLANEQFF.

The rearrangement links TRBV14 to TRBJ2-5; no firm D call. This CDR3 is 13 amino acids long. V lost 4 bases and J lost 3, with 9 bases in between. The V gene's germline CDR1 is SGHDN and CDR2 FVKESK. CDR3 region: CASSPRSEETQYF. Here the CDR3 DNA reads TGTGCCAGCAGCCCTAGATCAGAAGAGACCCAGTACTTC. Looking up the rest from reference TRBV14 and TRBJ2-5 gives the full variable domain: EAGVTQFPSHSVIEKGQTVTLRCDPISGHDNLYWYRRVMGKEIKFLLHFVKESKQDESGMPNNRFLAERTGGTYSTLKVQPAELEDSGVYFCASSPRSEETQYFGPGTRLLVL.

This clone was observed once. CDR3 DNA sequence: TGTGCCAGCAGCGTAGCCCCAGGGTATGGAAATGGCTACACCTTC. Its translation is CASSVAPGYGNGYTF. The rearrangement uses TRBV9 and TRBJ1-2; weak D call: TRBD1 (5 bases). V was trimmed by 0 bases and J by 6 bases, leaving 15 bases between them. This CDR3 spans 15 amino acids. Germline V gene lookup returns CDR1 SGDLS and CDR2 YYNGEE.

This chain links TRBV28 with TRBJ2-3, with a possible D match to TRBD1 (5 bases). The CDR3 sequence is 15 residues long. Germline CDR1 MDHEN, CDR2 SYDVKM. Trimming took 7 bases from V and 4 from J, leaving 18 bases between them. CDR3 DNA: TGTGCCAGCAACCCCTCGCAGGGATTCTCAGATACGCAGTATTTT. Amino acid sequence: CASNPSQGFSDTQYF.

V usage is TRBV14 and J usage is TRBJ1-1; D is possibly TRBD1 (5 bases). Germline V gives CDR1 SGHDN, CDR2 FVKESK. The CDR3 spans 13 residues. The V end was cut by 5 bases, the J end by 2 bases, with 9 bases between. The CDR3: CASSSDTNTEAFF. Here the CDR3 DNA reads TGTGCCAGCAGCTCGGACACAAACACTGAAGCTTTCTTT. The full variable domain, completed using reference TRBV14 and TRBJ1-1, is EAGVTQFPSHSVIEKGQTVTLRCDPISGHDNLYWYRRVMGKEIKFLLHFVKESKQDESGMPNNRFLAERTGGTYSTLKVQPAELEDSGVYFCASSSDTNTEAFFGQGTRLTVV.

The chain recombines TRBV6-6 with TRBJ1-4; possibly TRBD1 for D (5 bases). The CDR3 has 12 residues. Trimming removed 7 bases from V and 6 bases from J, with 9 bases in between. From germline, CDR1 is MNHNY and CDR2 SVGAGI (reference sequence). The DNA of the CDR3 is TGTGCCAGCACCGGGGGGGATGAAAAACTGTTTTTT. Translated, it gives CASTGGDEKLFF.

J is TRBJ1-4 and V is TRBV28, with D possibly TRBD1 on 6 matching bases. The CDR3 is made up of 16 amino acids. CDR1 and CDR2 (germline): MDHEN, SYDVKM. V was pared by 11 bases and J by 2 bases, with 21 bases between. The CDR3 DNA follows: TGTGCCGGGTCATTTAGGGGGAGAAGCACTAATGAAAAACTGTTTTTT. It is translated as CAGSFRGRSTNEKLFF.

The CDR3 sequence is CASSKSGSIQETQYF. The CDR3 DNA reads TGTGCCAGCAGTAAAAGCGGGAGCATCCAAGAGACCCAGTACTTC. J is TRBJ2-5 and V is TRBV27; 8 bases are a match to TRBD2. The CDR3 totals 15 residues. J lost 1 base, V lost 5 bases, and 6 bases had no gene match. Germline CDR1 and CDR2: MNHEY and SMNVEV (reference sequence).

The chain has TRBV28 and TRBJ2-7, with TRBD2 as a possible D gene (5 bases). The germline V gene has CDR1 MDHEN and CDR2 SYDVKM. The CDR3 contains 13 residues. V was trimmed by 5 bases and J by 4 bases, leaving 12 bases between them. CDR3 DNA: TGTGCCAGCAGTCGCGCGAGGGAGTACGAGCAGTACTTC. It codes for CASSRAREYEQYF.

This rearrangement joins TRBV29-1 to TRBJ1-1; 8 positions match TRBD1. CDR1 is SQVTM, CDR2 ANQGSEA, per germline. Trimming removed 7 bases from V and 4 bases from J; junction bases left unmatched: 5. The CDR3 length is 12 residues. CDR3 sequence reads: CSGGQGLTEAFF. CDR3 sequence (DNA): TGCAGCGGTGGACAGGGCCTCACTGAAGCTTTCTTT.

The chain carries TRBV6-1 and TRBJ2-1, with TRBD2 matching over 9 bases. V trimming: 6 bases; J trimming: 8 bases; junction bases outside the gene matches: 8. CDR1 and CDR2 from the germline V gene are MNHNS and SASEGT. There are 14 residues in the CDR3. The CDR3 here is CASRAAGGPHEQFF. The DNA of the CDR3 is TGTGCCAGCAGGGCGGCGGGAGGGCCCCATGAGCAGTTCTTC.

The chain recombines TRBV7-2 with TRBJ2-1; 13 positions match TRBD2. The CDR3 totals 18 residues. Germline CDR1 and CDR2: SGHTA and FQGNSA. Trimming removed 6 bases from V and 2 bases from J; junction bases left unmatched: 10. In DNA form, the CDR3 reads TGTGCCAGCAGTCCACGGGTACTAGCGGGGGGGACCTACAATGAGCAGTTCTTC. This translates into CASSPRVLAGGTYNEQFF. The full variable domain, with the rest looked up from reference TRBV7-2 and TRBJ2-1, is GAGVSQSPSNKVTEKGKDVELRCDPISGHTALYWYRQSLGQGLEFLIYFQGNSAPDKSGLPSDRFSAERTGGSVSTLTIQRTQQEDSAVYLCASSPRVLAGGTYNEQFFGPGTRLTVL.

The V and J genes are TRBV12-5 and TRBJ1-1; TRBD1 matches at 7 bases. Germline CDR1 is LGHNT and CDR2 is FRNRAP. The V gene end was trimmed by 6 bases and the J gene end by 4 bases; junction bases not matched to a gene: 2. The CDR3 extends over 12 amino acids. The CDR3 nucleotides read TGTGCTAGTGGGACAGGGTTCACTGAAGCTTTCTTT. Translated: CASGTGFTEAFF.

This rearrangement joins TRBV19 to TRBJ2-7, with TRBD1 matching over 7 bases. V gave up 5 bases and J gave up 1 base; unmatched junction bases: 2. CDR1 and CDR2 (germline): LNHDA, SQIVND (reference sequence). The CDR3 runs to 13 residues. The chain's CDR3 is CASSQDRSYEQYF. The CDR3 DNA follows: TGTGCCAGTAGTCAGGACAGGTCCTACGAGCAGTACTTC.

This clone occurred once. The chain couples TRBV7-9 to TRBJ1-6; maybe TRBD1 (6 bases). V dropped 5 bases and J dropped 6 bases, with 17 bases sitting between them. The CDR3 consists of 16 residues. CDR1 and CDR2 (germline): SEHNR, FQNEAQ (reference sequence). In nucleotides, the CDR3 is TGTGCCAGCAGCCCTTCTGGACAGACTACTAATTCACCCCTCCACTTT. Its translation is CASSPSGQTTNSPLHF.

This clone was detected only a few times. This chain joins TRBV5-4 and TRBJ1-5; a weak D match, TRBD1 (6 bases). V was trimmed by 4 bases and J by 4 bases, leaving 9 bases between them. The CDR3 contains 13 residues. Germline V CDR1 and CDR2: SGHNT, YYREEE (reference sequence). In nucleotides, the CDR3 is TGTGCCAGCAGCCCCGACAGGAATCAGCCCCAGCATTTT. Its translation: CASSPDRNQPQHF.

The J gene is TRBJ1-4, the V gene TRBV10-3, with D uncertain. From germline, CDR1 is ENHRY and CDR2 SYGVKD. The germline V and J ends were trimmed by 8 bases and 5 bases, with 6 bases remaining between them. The CDR3 consists of 11 residues. DNA for the CDR3: TGTGCCATCCGGGAAAATGAAAAACTGTTTTTT. It encodes CAIRENEKLFF.

The chain recombines TRBV4-2 with TRBJ2-2, with 12 bases that match TRBD2. This CDR3 contains 16 residues. J was trimmed by 1 base and V by 6 bases; bases with no gene match: 3. CDR1 is LGHNA, CDR2 YNFKEQ, per germline. The CDR3 here is CASSPSGGVNTGELFF. The CDR3 nucleotides read TGTGCCAGCAGTCCTAGCGGGGGGGTGAACACCGGGGAGCTGTTTTTT.

The gene calls are TRBV28 and TRBJ1-1, with D uncertain. V dropped 6 bases and J dropped 0 bases, with 11 bases sitting between them. The CDR3 extends over 14 amino acids. Germline V lookup: CDR1 MDHEN, CDR2 SYDVKM. DNA of the CDR3: TGTGCCAGCAGCCCGGAGGTGTTGAACACTGAAGCTTTCTTT. This gives the protein CASSPEVLNTEAFF.

The chain combines TRBV7-8 with TRBJ2-3; weak D call: TRBD2 (6 bases). The germline V gene has CDR1 SGHVS and CDR2 FQNEAQ. Trimming took off 7 bases at V and 2 bases at J, with 10 bases between the two ends. The CDR3 runs to 13 residues. This CDR3 is CASTRDFTDTQYF. In DNA, the CDR3 is TGTGCCAGCACGAGGGACTTCACAGATACGCAGTATTTT. Variable domain in full (rest from reference TRBV7-8 and TRBJ2-3): GAGVSQSPRYKVAKRGQDVALRCDPISGHVSLFWYQQALGQGPEFLTYFQNEAQLDKSGLPSDRFFAERPEGSVSTLKIQRTQQEDSAVYLCASTRDFTDTQYFGPGTRLTVL.

The gene calls are TRBV6-5 and TRBJ2-3; D uncertain. The CDR3 has 15 residues. Germline V lookup: CDR1 MNHEY, CDR2 SVGAGI. Deletions cut 0 bases from V and 0 bases from J, with 7 bases between. The CDR3 sequence: CASSYSPTSTDTQYF. CDR3 nucleotides: TGTGCCAGCAGTTACTCCCCCACAAGCACAGATACGCAGTATTTT.

CDR3 coding DNA: TGTGCCAGCAGCTTTAGGGGAAGTTCCTACGAGCAGTACTTC. Its protein product is CASSFRGSSYEQYF. The rearrangement links TRBV5-4 to TRBJ2-5; tentative D call: TRBD1 (5 bases). Matching the DNA end better, TRBJ2-7 makes the J call doubtful. The CDR3 spans 14 residues. Per germline, CDR1 SGHNT and CDR2 YYREEE (reference sequence).

Only a few counts were recorded for this clone. This chain joins TRBV5-6 and TRBJ2-4; D might be TRBD1 (6 bases). CDR3 length: 17 residues. Germline-derived CDR1 and CDR2 are SGHDT and YYEEEE. The V gene lost 9 bases and the J gene lost 0 bases, with 22 bases spanning the gap. This CDR3 is CATTQFGGALAKNIQYF. Here the CDR3 DNA reads TGTGCCACCACTCAGTTTGGGGGCGCCTTAGCCAAAAACATTCAGTACTTC.

This chain joins TRBV4-3 and TRBJ2-1, with D possibly TRBD2 on 6 matching bases. CDR1 and CDR2 from the germline V gene are LGHNA and YSLEER. Deletions cut 3 bases from V and 0 bases from J, with 18 bases between. The CDR3 contains 18 residues. CDR3 sequence (DNA): TGCGCCAGCAGCCAGTTTCTGAGCGGGCCGAGCTCCTACAATGAGCAGTTCTTC. Protein: CASSQFLSGPSSYNEQFF.

The rearrangement links TRBV4-3 to TRBJ1-4; 9 positions agree with TRBD1. The CDR3 is made up of 14 amino acids. Trimming at V came to 5 bases and at J to 3 bases, leaving 1 base not matched to a gene. Germline CDR1 and CDR2: LGHNA and YSLEER. This CDR3 reads CASSRTGANEKLFF. CDR3 DNA: TGCGCCAGCAGCAGGACAGGGGCTAATGAAAAACTGTTTTTT.

This chain connects TRBV28 to TRBJ1-4, with TRBD1 as a possible D gene (5 bases). The V end lost 5 bases, the J end lost 10 bases, and 20 bases lay between the germline ends. This CDR3 has 15 amino acids. Germline V gives CDR1 MDHEN, CDR2 SYDVKM. The CDR3 DNA sequence: TGTGCCAGCAGTCTTCCTGGGGGGGATAGTGCAAAACTGTTTTTT. Amino acid sequence: CASSLPGGDSAKLFF.

The CDR3 spells CASSPLGRVGSYEQYF. The DNA for the CDR3 is TGTGCCAGCAGCCCGCTAGGGAGAGTAGGATCCTACGAGCAGTACTTC. V usage is TRBV13 and J usage is TRBJ2-7, with a possible D match to TRBD2 (5 bases). V shed 5 bases and J shed 1 base, with 18 bases lying between them. The CDR3 totals 16 residues. Germline V lookup: CDR1 PRHDT, CDR2 FYEKMQ (reference sequence).

The gene calls are TRBV2 and TRBJ1-5, with unresolved D. Germline V gene sequence: CDR1 SNHLY, CDR2 FYNNEI. V gave up 6 bases and J gave up 6 bases, with 12 bases separating them. This CDR3 spans 13 amino acids. The CDR3 loop reads CASRQDSSQPQHF. In DNA form, the CDR3 reads TGTGCCAGCAGGCAGGATTCGAGTCAGCCCCAGCATTTT.